This T cell receptor (beta chain) is from a study of patients and donors after allogeneic stem cell transplantation. In TCRdb, the RT-PCR reads were re-called with MiXCR into one record per CDR3 protein. Of approximately 90,000 distinct CDR3 sequences in the sample, less than 5% were seen once. CDR1 is MGHRA, CDR2 YSYEKL, per germline. This CDR3 is 16 amino acids long. Trimming took 0 bases from V and 8 from J; bases not matched to a gene: 5. Specimen: blood, either unsorted or a sorted T cell fraction (not recorded which). The receptor's source is a human donor who was either an allogeneic HSCT recipient or a stem cell or donor lymphocyte infusion donor (not recorded which). It is not recorded whose cells these are; they may come from a transplant donor. This chain links TRBV4-1 with TRBJ2-2, with 11 bases that match TRBD1. The CDR3, as DNA: TGCGCCAGCAGCCAAGACAGGACAGGGGGCAATGGGGAGCTGTTTTTT. This codes for CASSQDRTGGNGELFF.